Given below is one TCR beta chain in context. V was pared by 6 bases and J by 7 bases, with 7 bases of the junction left unmatched. The CDR3 totals 14 residues. CDR1 and CDR2 from the germline V gene are GTSNPN and SVGIG (reference sequence). The data stem from a study of blood T cell repertoires in COVID-19. Sequenced by immunoSEQ multiplex PCR; TCRdb stores in-frame clones only, minus some. The sample includes about 60,000 clones, about 75% of them seen just once. The clonotype comes from a man over 45 with active or convalescent COVID-19. Material for sequencing was peripheral blood. The V call is TRBV30, the J call TRBJ2-2; 11 bases align to TRBD1. CDR3 region: CACPRDRGIGELFF. The CDR3 region has the DNA TGTGCCTGCCCCCGGGACAGGGGGATCGGGGAGCTGTTTTTT.